Here is one T cell receptor (beta chain) with its context. Its cognate antigen has yet to be identified. Base qualities were left out, and no much larger clone turns up one base away. Trimming leaves V shorter by 7 bases and J shorter by 5 bases, with the junction holding 7 bases beyond the gene matches. Looking up the germline V gene yields CDR1 SGHRS and CDR2 YFSETQ. From the cysteine up to the phenylalanine, the CDR3 has a length of 13 residues. Only the CDR3 region is kept as DNA, spanning 39 bases read in frame from base 1. The library was built by means of the immunoSEQ multiplex PCR assay. The clones in this table, taken by TCRdb from immuneACCESS, are in-frame only. Not every clone is retained; where verified, under half of the shortfall comes from an unresolved V gene, and the cause of the rest is unknown. Across this sample there are about 100,000 clones, with roughly 90% seen only once. The top ten clonotypes cover about 1.9% of the sample.

The source of the sample is a study of T cell changes during pregnancy in multiple sclerosis (dated by TCRdb to between 2018 and 2020). Notes on the research overall: Changes in the T cell repertoire over the course of pregnancy were examined in this study in women with multiple sclerosis.

Material: peripheral blood, obtained after pregnancy. The sequence is built from TRBV5-1 and TRBJ2-5; the central 8 bases match TRBD2. This TCR was recovered from a female donor with multiple sclerosis, enrolled in a pregnancy study. CDR3 sequence: CASRRGEGETQYF. The nucleotides are TGCGCCAGCCGGCGGGGGGAGGGGGAGACCCAGTACTTC.